A selection of T cell receptor beta chains follows, all from one sample in a study of cytomegalovirus exposure and HLA in healthy donors. The data were produced by immunoSEQ multiplex PCR, yet TCRdb's version contains in-frame clones alone and is incomplete. Here the sample spans 150,000 or so clones, 86% being singletons. The specimen was PBMCs. These receptors originate from a human donor in good health. The CDR3 runs from the conserved cysteine through the conserved F or W. The D gene is left open where the match is weak. Size values are once, few and many counts, or a class for expanded clones, and some rows have none.

CDR3aa: CATSRPSGGNEKLFF
CDR3nt: TGTGCCACCAGCAGACCCTCAGGGGGCAATGAAAAACTGTTTTTT
abundance: .
d_gene: TRBD1
v_gene: TRBV15
j_gene: TRBJ1-4

CDR3aa: CASSLPQGRAQYF
CDR3nt: TGTGCCAGCAGCTTACCACAGGGAAGAGCGCAGTATTTT
abundance: .
d_gene: .
v_gene: TRBV7-2
j_gene: TRBJ2-3

CDR3aa: CASSVTPMNTEAFF
CDR3nt: TGTGCCAGCAGCGTAACCCCTATGAACACTGAAGCTTTCTTT
abundance: .
d_gene: .
v_gene: TRBV9
j_gene: TRBJ1-1

CDR3aa: CASSPVVKNTEAFF
CDR3nt: TGTGCCAGCTCACCAGTAGTCAAGAACACTGAAGCTTTCTTT
abundance: once
d_gene: .
v_gene: TRBV18
j_gene: TRBJ1-1

CDR3aa: CASRKLGLAGGQETQYF
CDR3nt: TGTGCCAGCAGGAAACTGGGACTAGCGGGAGGACAAGAGACCCAGTACTTC
abundance: few
d_gene: TRBD2
v_gene: TRBV6-4
j_gene: TRBJ2-5

CDR3aa: CASSTPGQNYGYTF
CDR3nt: TGTGCCAGTAGTACCCCGGGACAGAACTATGGCTACACCTTC
abundance: few
d_gene: TRBD1
v_gene: TRBV19
j_gene: TRBJ1-2

CDR3aa: CASSSVAGDNKQYF
CDR3nt: TGTGCCAGCAGCTCGGTAGCGGGGGATAACAAGCAGTACTTC
abundance: .
d_gene: TRBD2
v_gene: TRBV7-9
j_gene: TRBJ2-7

CDR3aa: CASSLGARDEQFF
CDR3nt: TGTGCCAGCAGCTTAGGAGCAAGAGATGAGCAGTTCTTC
abundance: .
d_gene: .
v_gene: TRBV7-6
j_gene: TRBJ2-1

CDR3aa: CASSPQEYQETQYF
CDR3nt: TGTGCCAGCTCACCACAGGAGTACCAAGAGACCCAGTACTTC
abundance: .
d_gene: .
v_gene: TRBV18
j_gene: TRBJ2-5

CDR3aa: CATSRDRREGYEQYF
CDR3nt: TGTGCCACCAGCAGAGATCGGCGGGAGGGCTACGAGCAGTACTTC
abundance: .
d_gene: TRBD2
v_gene: TRBV15
j_gene: TRBJ2-7

CDR3aa: CSVRWASTDTQYF
CDR3nt: TGCAGCGTTCGGTGGGCATCGACAGATACGCAGTATTTT
abundance: .
d_gene: .
v_gene: TRBV29-1
j_gene: TRBJ2-3

CDR3aa: CASSPTGTGNTIYF
CDR3nt: TGTGCCAGCAGCCCGACAGGGACTGGAAACACCATATATTTT
abundance: .
d_gene: TRBD1
v_gene: TRBV11-2
j_gene: TRBJ1-3

CDR3aa: CASRPLAAAPDTQYF
CDR3nt: TGTGCCAGCAGGCCACTAGCGGCCGCGCCGGATACGCAGTATTTT
abundance: .
d_gene: TRBD2
v_gene: TRBV2
j_gene: TRBJ2-3

CDR3aa: CASSSASSTGELFF
CDR3nt: TGTGCCAGCAGCTCTGCCTCTAGCACCGGGGAGCTGTTTTTT
abundance: few
d_gene: .
v_gene: TRBV5-4
j_gene: TRBJ2-2

CDR3aa: CAWSVRGLITEAFF
CDR3nt: TGTGCCTGGAGTGTTAGGGGTTTGATCACTGAAGCTTTCTTT
abundance: once
d_gene: .
v_gene: TRBV30
j_gene: TRBJ1-1

CDR3aa: CASSHDRVSDTQYF
CDR3nt: TGTGCCAGCTCACACGACAGGGTTTCAGATACGCAGTATTTT
abundance: .
d_gene: TRBD1
v_gene: TRBV18
j_gene: TRBJ2-3

CDR3aa: CASSPGDRYGDGYTF
CDR3nt: TGTGCCAGCAGCCCGGGGGACAGGTATGGAGATGGCTACACCTTC
abundance: .
d_gene: TRBD1
v_gene: TRBV7-9
j_gene: TRBJ1-2

CDR3aa: CATSRDGWDFSYNEQFF
CDR3nt: TGTGCCACCAGCAGAGATGGGTGGGACTTCTCCTACAATGAGCAGTTCTTC
abundance: once
d_gene: .
v_gene: TRBV15
j_gene: TRBJ2-1

CDR3aa: CASSLKLPGTVYNEQFF
CDR3nt: TGCGCCAGCAGCTTGAAACTTCCCGGGACAGTCTACAATGAGCAGTTCTTC
abundance: .
d_gene: TRBD1
v_gene: TRBV5-1
j_gene: TRBJ2-1

CDR3aa: CASSQLKPGTGGTGELFF
CDR3nt: TGCGCCAGCAGCCAACTAAAACCCGGGACAGGGGGAACCGGGGAGCTGTTTTTT
abundance: .
d_gene: TRBD1
v_gene: TRBV4-3
j_gene: TRBJ2-2

CDR3aa: CATSRPAGQGREQYF
CDR3nt: TGTGCCACCAGCAGGCCCGCGGGACAGGGACGCGAGCAGTACTTC
abundance: .
d_gene: TRBD1
v_gene: TRBV15
j_gene: TRBJ2-7

CDR3aa: CASRFDPGAEAFF
CDR3nt: TGTGCCAGCAGGTTTGATCCCGGGGCTGAAGCTTTCTTT
abundance: .
d_gene: .
v_gene: TRBV27
j_gene: TRBJ1-1

CDR3aa: CASSLTLGTVQGEAFF
CDR3nt: TGTGCCAGCAGCTTAACCCTAGGGACAGTACAGGGTGAAGCTTTCTTT
abundance: once
d_gene: TRBD1
v_gene: TRBV7-3
j_gene: TRBJ1-1

CDR3aa: CASSLDSRYNEQFF
CDR3nt: TGCGCCAGCAGCTTGGACTCTCGGTACAATGAGCAGTTCTTC
abundance: .
d_gene: .
v_gene: TRBV5-1
j_gene: TRBJ2-1